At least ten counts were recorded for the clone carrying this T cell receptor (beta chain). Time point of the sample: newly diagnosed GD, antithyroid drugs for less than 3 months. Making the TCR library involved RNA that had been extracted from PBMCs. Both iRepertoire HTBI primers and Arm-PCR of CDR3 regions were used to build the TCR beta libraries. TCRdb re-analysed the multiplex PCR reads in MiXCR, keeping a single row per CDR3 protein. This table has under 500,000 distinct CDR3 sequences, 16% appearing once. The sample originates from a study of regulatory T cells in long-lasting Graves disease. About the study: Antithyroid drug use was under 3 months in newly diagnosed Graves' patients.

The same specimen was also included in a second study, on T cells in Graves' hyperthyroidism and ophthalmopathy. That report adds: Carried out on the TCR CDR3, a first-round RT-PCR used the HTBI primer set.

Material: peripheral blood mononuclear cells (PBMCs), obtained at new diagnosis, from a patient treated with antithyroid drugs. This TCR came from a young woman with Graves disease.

The CDR3 nucleotides read TGCGCCAGCAGTGACCGGACCTCCCTACTGAGCAATGAGCAGTTCTTC. Its translation: CASSDRTSLLSNEQFF. The V gene is TRBV10-2, the J gene TRBJ2-1; D call uncertain. V was shortened by 3 bases and J by 6 bases, with 18 bases between the two germline ends. The CDR3 is 16 residues long. Germline V CDR1 and CDR2: WSHSY, SAAADI.